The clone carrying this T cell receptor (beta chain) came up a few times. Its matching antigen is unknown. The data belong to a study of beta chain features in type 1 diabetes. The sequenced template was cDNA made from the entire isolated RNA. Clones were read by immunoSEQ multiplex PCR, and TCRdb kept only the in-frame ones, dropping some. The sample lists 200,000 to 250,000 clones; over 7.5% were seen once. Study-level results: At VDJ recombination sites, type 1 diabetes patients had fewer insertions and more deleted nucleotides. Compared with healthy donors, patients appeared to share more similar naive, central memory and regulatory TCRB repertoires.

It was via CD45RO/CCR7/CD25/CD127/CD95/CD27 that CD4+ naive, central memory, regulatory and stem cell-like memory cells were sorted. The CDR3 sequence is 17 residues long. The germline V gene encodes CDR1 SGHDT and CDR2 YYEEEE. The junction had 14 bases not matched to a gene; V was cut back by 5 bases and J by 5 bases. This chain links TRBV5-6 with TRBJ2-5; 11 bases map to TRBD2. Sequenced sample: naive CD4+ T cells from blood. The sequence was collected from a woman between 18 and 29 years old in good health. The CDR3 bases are TGTGCCAGCAGTTTAACGACCTCCGGGACTAGCGGCGAGACCCAGTACTTC. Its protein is CASSLTTSGTSGETQYF.